These 22 T cell receptor beta chains share one sample of origin, sequenced in a study of T-cell reconstitution after alpha-beta-depleted transplantation in children. Preparation of the TCRbeta library involved a method that used unique molecular identifiers. TCRdb reprocessed the PCR reads with MiXCR, giving one entry per CDR3 protein. The sample lists roughly 190,000 distinct CDR3 sequences, about 14% occurring once. The starting material was PBMCs from the stem cell graft donor, obtained from the stem cell graft. These receptors were taken from a human donor who donated a stem cell graft to a child with acute lymphoblastic leukemia.

Ten or more counts support this clonotype. The rearrangement uses TRBV28 and TRBJ1-1; D is ambiguous. The CDR3 contains 14 residues. Per germline, CDR1 MDHEN and CDR2 SYDVKM. Trimming took 5 bases from V and 6 from J, leaving 16 bases between them. The CDR3 region is CASSPQEPAAEAFF. DNA of the CDR3: TGTGCCAGCAGTCCCCAGGAGCCCGCGGCTGAAGCTTTCTTT.

This clonotype was recorded at least ten times. The gene calls are TRBV18 and TRBJ1-5; D call uncertain. Germline V gives CDR1 KGHSH, CDR2 LQKENI. V gave up 3 bases and J gave up 0 bases, with 6 bases separating them. This CDR3 has 14 amino acids. The CDR3 DNA follows: TGTGCCAGCTCACCTTATGGTAGCAATCAGCCCCAGCATTTT. Translation: CASSPYGSNQPQHF.

This chain connects TRBV11-3 to TRBJ1-2; no clear D. The germline V gene encodes CDR1 SGHNT and CDR2 YENEEA. The length of the CDR3 is 15 residues. V shed 0 bases and J shed 4 bases, with 12 bases lying between them. CDR3 region: CASSLDFRSGYGYTF. CDR3 sequence (DNA): TGTGCCAGCAGCTTAGATTTCAGAAGTGGCTATGGCTACACCTTC.

This clonotype was observed at least ten times. This chain joins TRBV5-5 and TRBJ2-5; the D is unclear. Trimming left V 0 bases short and J 3 bases short, with 6 bases between. CDR1 and CDR2 (germline): SGHKS, YYEKEE (reference sequence). The CDR3 is 13 residues long. The CDR3 DNA is TGTGCCAGCAGCTTGGAGCCCGAAGAGACCCAGTACTTC. This encodes CASSLEPEETQYF.

This clonotype was seen at least ten times. The J gene is TRBJ1-1, the V gene TRBV5-1; 7 nucleotides agree with TRBD1. There are 16 residues in the CDR3. The junction had 10 bases not matched to a gene; V was cut back by 4 bases and J by 1 base. Germline V gene sequence: CDR1 SGHRS, CDR2 YFSETQ. CDR3 residues: CASSLNPGTENTEAFF. For the CDR3, the DNA is TGCGCCAGCAGCCTTAACCCTGGGACAGAGAACACTGAAGCTTTCTTT.

This clonotype was counted many times. The V and J genes are TRBV7-9 and TRBJ2-3; D call uncertain. The germline V and J ends were trimmed by 5 bases and 3 bases, with 12 bases remaining between them. Germline V CDR1 and CDR2: SEHNR, FQNEAQ (reference sequence). The length of the CDR3 is 14 residues. The CDR3 sequence: CASSHSGRTDTQYF. In DNA form, the CDR3 reads TGTGCCAGCAGCCACTCCGGAAGGACAGATACGCAGTATTTT.

This clonotype showed up many times. J is TRBJ2-6 and V is TRBV7-9; 8 nucleotides line up with TRBD1. With 1 base clipped from V and 2 bases from J, the junction kept 1 base outside the gene matches. The germline CDR1 and CDR2 sequences are SEHNR and FQNEAQ (reference sequence). The CDR3 is 16 amino acids. CDR3 nucleotides: TGTGCCAGCAGCTTAGGGGACAGGACTGGGGCCAACGTCCTGACTTTC. Translation: CASSLGDRTGANVLTF.

This clonotype showed up many times. The chain is built from TRBV12-3 or TRBV12-4 and TRBJ1-2, with D tentatively TRBD1 (6 bases). Trimming cost V 1 base and J 2 bases, with 11 bases left between them. The CDR3 is 15 amino acids. Written as DNA, the CDR3 is TGTGCCAGCAGTTTAGGCCCGACAGGAAACTATGGCTACACCTTC. It specifies CASSLGPTGNYGYTF.

The V call is TRBV10-2, the J call TRBJ1-5, with D maybe TRBD1 (6 bases). Trimming left V 7 bases short and J 3 bases short, with 19 bases between. The V gene's germline CDR1 is WSHSY and CDR2 SAAADI. The CDR3 consists of 16 residues. The CDR3 DNA follows: TGCGCCAGCAAAGGGATAGAGAGGGACACCAATCAGCCCCAGCATTTT. Protein: CASKGIERDTNQPQHF.

At least ten counts were recorded for this clonotype. The J gene is TRBJ2-6, the V gene TRBV5-1; unclear D gene. With 3 bases removed from V and 2 bases from J, the gap between germline ends came to 12 bases. The germline V gene encodes CDR1 SGHRS and CDR2 YFSETQ. The CDR3 covers 16 residues. CDR3 DNA: TGCGCCAGCAGCTCAAGTGTTCAGGCTGGGGCCAACGTCCTGACTTTC. This gives the protein CASSSSVQAGANVLTF.

A few counts support this clonotype. The CDR3 DNA reads as TGTGCCAGCAGCGCCGGGACTAGCGGGACAACCCAGTACTTC. Its protein is CASSAGTSGTTQYF. The chain uses TRBV2 and TRBJ2-5, with 13 nucleotides matching TRBD2. V lost 6 bases to trimming and J lost 8 bases; unmatched junction nucleotides: 6. There are 14 residues in the CDR3. Germline V gives CDR1 SNHLY, CDR2 FYNNEI.

As to this clonotype: A much larger clone sits a single nucleotide away, making a read error possible. V and J are TRBV29-1 and TRBJ2-1; D is possibly TRBD2 (5 bases). CDR3 size: 16 residues. V dropped 2 bases and J dropped 0 bases, with 14 bases sitting between them. Looked up from germline, CDR1 is SQVTM and CDR2 is ANQGSEA. The DNA of the CDR3 is TGCAGCGTTGAACATCGAGGGTTCGCCTCCTACAATGAGCAGTTCTTC. This sequence encodes CSVEHRGFASYNEQFF.

This clonotype was detected ten times or more. The V call is TRBV5-1, the J call TRBJ1-3, with D perhaps matching TRBD1 (6 bases). Germline CDR1 is SGHRS and CDR2 is YFSETQ. The CDR3 has 16 amino acids. V dropped 2 bases and J dropped 2 bases, with 14 bases sitting between them. The CDR3 DNA reads as TGCGCCAGCAGCTTTAAAACAGGGAGTACTGGAAACACCATATATTTT. Translated: CASSFKTGSTGNTIYF.

This clonotype occurred many times. This chain uses TRBV10-3 with TRBJ2-1; 13 bases agree with TRBD2. V shed 4 bases and J 0 bases; nucleotides not matched to a gene: 3. The germline gives CDR1 ENHRY, CDR2 SYGVKD. This CDR3 is built from 17 residues. The CDR3 region is CAISVGTSGISYNEQFF. The CDR3 coding sequence is TGTGCCATCAGTGTAGGGACTAGCGGGATCTCCTACAATGAGCAGTTCTTC.

Ten or more counts support this clonotype. The chain joins TRBV29-1 to TRBJ1-1; D gene unclear. V was clipped by 7 bases and J by 11 bases, with 14 bases between them. Looked up from germline, CDR1 is SQVTM and CDR2 is ANQGSEA. The CDR3 spans 10 residues. In DNA form, the CDR3 reads TGCAGCGCCCGGGCCGGGCGGGCTTTCTTT. Translated: CSARAGRAFF.

This clonotype was counted at least ten times. The V gene is TRBV11-2, the J gene TRBJ1-1, with D unresolved. Germline loops: CDR1 SGHAT, CDR2 FQNNGV. Trimming pared 6 bases from V and 0 bases from J, leaving 11 bases between. The CDR3 runs 14 residues. CDR3 bases: TGTGCCAGCAGACCTACAGCTATGAACACTGAAGCTTTCTTT. This gives the protein CASRPTAMNTEAFF.

This clonotype was detected only once. V usage is TRBV7-6 and J usage is TRBJ1-1; TRBD1 agrees at 7 bases. This CDR3 is built from 16 residues. CDR1 is SGHVS and CDR2 is FNYEAQ in the germline V gene. The trim removed 1 base at V and 0 bases at J, leaving 5 bases unmatched. This CDR3 is CASSLEGGTVNTEAFF. The CDR3 bases are TGTGCCAGCAGCTTAGAGGGCGGGACAGTGAACACTGAAGCTTTCTTT.

This clonotype was recorded at least ten times. V usage is TRBV11-2 and J usage is TRBJ2-1; the D gene is possibly TRBD1 (6 bases). The V and J ends lost 4 bases and 7 bases respectively, with 11 bases between them. Per germline, CDR1 SGHAT and CDR2 FQNNGV. CDR3 length: 13 amino acids. CDR3 loop: CASSSTGTNEQFF. Written as DNA, the CDR3 is TGTGCCAGCAGCTCTACAGGGACGAATGAGCAGTTCTTC.

This clonotype has a count of ten or more. This sequence joins TRBV28 and TRBJ1-5; no clear D gene. This CDR3 is built from 18 residues. Trimming cost V 1 base and J 1 base, with 17 bases left between them. From germline, CDR1 is MDHEN and CDR2 SYDVKM. The CDR3 loop reads CASSLLGRVVSSNQPQHF. The CDR3 coding sequence is TGTGCCAGCAGTTTATTAGGTCGTGTCGTATCGAGCAATCAGCCCCAGCATTTT. Full variable domain (remainder filled in from reference TRBV28 and TRBJ1-5): DVKVTQSSRYLVKRTGEKVFLECVQDMDHENMFWYRQDPGLGLRLIYFSYDVKMKEKGDIPEGYSVSREKKERFSLILESASTNQTSMYLCASSLLGRVVSSNQPQHFGDGTRLSIL.

The table lists this clonotype with many counts. DNA of the CDR3: TGCGCCAGCAGCTTACAGGATCGAGAGACCCAGTACTTC. This gives the protein CASSLQDRETQYF. V and J are TRBV5-1 and TRBJ2-5, with a tentative D call TRBD1 (5 bases). The CDR3 consists of 13 residues. The germline V and J ends were trimmed by 2 bases and 4 bases, with 9 bases remaining between them. Germline V CDR1 and CDR2: SGHRS, YFSETQ.

This clonotype was counted ten times or more. The chain carries TRBV5-1 and TRBJ1-2, with TRBD1 identical over 7 bases. Trimming at V came to 0 bases and at J to 5 bases, leaving 4 bases not matched to a gene. The CDR3 length is 14 residues. Germline V lookup: CDR1 SGHRS, CDR2 YFSETQ. CDR3 sequence (DNA): TGCGCCAGCAGCTTGGGACAGGGCTCGTATGGCTACACCTTC. It is translated as CASSLGQGSYGYTF.

Many counts were recorded for this clonotype. The chain couples TRBV11-3 to TRBJ2-2, with 8 positions matching TRBD2. Trimming removed 2 bases from V and 3 bases from J; junction bases left unmatched: 2. Looked up from germline, CDR1 is SGHNT and CDR2 is YENEEA. The CDR3 consists of 15 residues. The chain's CDR3 is CASSLSGSDTGELFF. CDR3 DNA: TGTGCCAGCAGCTTAAGCGGGAGTGACACCGGGGAGCTGTTTTTT.